This TCR beta chain was recorded in a study of T cell repertoires in cytomegalovirus infection. Overall study: Recently identified HLA-C-restricted and well-studied HLA-B-restricted CMV epitopes were used. It can be stated that public TCR beta signatures indicated CMV infection as well as a matching HLA type.

Only a few counts were recorded for this clonotype. The antigen is unknown. Via MiXCR, TCRdb re-called the reads, giving one row per CDR3 protein. The top ten hold approximately 59% of the sample, which has 200,000 or so distinct CDR3 sequences, about 39% seen once. The germline V gene has CDR1 SNHLY and CDR2 FYNNEI. This CDR3 is 16 amino acids long. V was pared by 4 bases and J by 1 base, with 3 bases of the junction left unmatched. Broader study findings: The cumulative frequency of public TCR beta families identified carriers of CMV plus the relevant HLA.

The material was CD8+ T cells from cultured PBMCs, obtained from culture after CMV antigen stimulation. The J gene is TRBJ2-3, the V gene TRBV2; 12 nucleotides line up with TRBD2. This sequence was found in a human donor in good health (CMV status not recorded). Some clones in this sample may be carry-over from other donors' samples. The CDR3 sequence: CASSGTSGERTDTQYF. The CDR3 DNA follows: TGTGCCAGCAGTGGGACTAGCGGGGAGCGCACAGATACGCAGTATTTT.